One sample yielded the 25 T cell receptor beta chains listed below, sequenced in a study of human T cells and chemical hapten exposure. Regarding time point: patch test 1, 2 weeks after DPC sensitization. Treatment indicated: therapeutic diphenylcyclopropenone sensitization with weekly scalp DPC. TCRdb analysed the RACE reads with MiXCR anew, one entry per CDR3 protein. The data contain roughly 160,000 distinct CDR3 sequences, more than 14% of them singletons. The sequencing here drew on whole blood, taken in connection with sensitization to the hapten diphenylcyclopropenone (DPC). The receptor set was obtained from a woman in her 30s with alopecia areata. Some clones in this sample may be carry-over from other donors' samples.

This CDR3 is CASSITGTGEPGANVLTF. The CDR3 DNA is TGTGCCAGCAGTATAACCGGGACCGGAGAACCTGGGGCCAACGTCCTGACTTTC. The chain couples TRBV7-8 to TRBJ2-6; D may correspond to TRBD1 or TRBD2 (5 bases each). This CDR3 has 18 amino acids. The germline V gene has CDR1 SGHVS and CDR2 FQNEAQ. Trimming removed 6 bases from V and 2 bases from J, with 20 bases in between. Using reference TRBV7-8 and TRBJ2-6 for the parts outside the CDR3, the full variable domain is GAGVSQSPRYKVAKRGQDVALRCDPISGHVSLFWYQQALGQGPEFLTYFQNEAQLDKSGLPSDRFFAERPEGSVSTLKIQRTQQEDSAVYLCASSITGTGEPGANVLTFGAGSRLTVL.

The J gene is TRBJ2-2, the V gene TRBV9; 8 bases agree with TRBD2. Germline CDR1 is SGDLS and CDR2 is YYNGEE. V gave up 3 bases and J gave up 4 bases; unmatched junction bases: 5. The CDR3 loop spans 15 amino acids. The CDR3 DNA follows: TGTGCCAGCAGCGAAAGCGGGGGATTCACCGGGGAGCTGTTTTTT. Translated, it gives CASSESGGFTGELFF.

This rearrangement joins TRBV6-2 or TRBV6-3 to TRBJ2-1, with TRBD1 matching over 10 bases. CDR1 is MNHEY and CDR2 is SVGEGT in the germline V gene. The CDR3 sequence is 14 residues long. V shed 6 bases, J shed 6 bases, and the junction held 5 bases outside the gene matches. The CDR3 sequence is CASRTGGTGNEQFF. CDR3 DNA: TGTGCCAGCAGGACAGGGGGCACGGGCAATGAGCAGTTCTTC.

This clonotype was recorded at least ten times. This chain links TRBV7-9 with TRBJ2-7; TRBD1 aligns across 7 bases. Germline-derived CDR1 and CDR2 are SEHNR and FQNEAQ (reference sequence). The CDR3 covers 16 residues. The V segment lost 5 bases and the J segment 2 bases; nucleotides outside the gene matches: 12. CDR3 sequence reads: CASSPPDRTDAYEQYF. CDR3 coding DNA: TGTGCCAGCAGCCCCCCGGACAGGACAGATGCCTACGAGCAGTACTTC.

The J gene is TRBJ2-7, the V gene TRBV7-2, with D possibly matching TRBD2 (5 bases). The CDR3 runs 12 residues. CDR1 SGHTA and CDR2 FQGNSA come from the germline V gene. Trimming pared 2 bases from V and 9 bases from J, leaving 11 bases between. In nucleotides, the CDR3 is TGTGCCAGCAGCTTACAAGAGGGCCGGCAGTACTTC. Protein sequence: CASSLQEGRQYF. Supplemented by reference TRBV7-2 and TRBJ2-7, the full variable domain reads GAGVSQSPSNKVTEKGKDVELRCDPISGHTALYWYRQSLGQGLEFLIYFQGNSAPDKSGLPSDRFSAERTGGSVSTLTIQRTQQEDSAVYLCASSLQEGRQYFGPGTRLTVT.

This clonotype occurred many times. The chain recombines TRBV12-3 or TRBV12-4 with TRBJ2-7; 9 positions agree with TRBD2. The CDR3 length is 14 residues. J gave up 2 bases and V 5 bases, and 4 bases lay outside the gene matches. The CDR3 region is CASSLSGGTYEQYF. DNA for the CDR3: TGTGCCAGCAGTCTTAGCGGGGGTACCTACGAGCAGTACTTC.

The chain joins TRBV29-1 to TRBJ2-3, with TRBD1 matching over 7 bases. J lost 4 bases, V lost 7 bases, and 5 bases had no gene match. Germline assignment: CDR1 SQVTM and CDR2 ANQGSEA. The CDR3 loop spans 12 amino acids. The CDR3 region has the DNA TGCAGCGCACTAACAGGGGCAGATACGCAGTATTTT. This sequence encodes CSALTGADTQYF.

This clonotype has a handful of counts. The chain couples TRBV7-2 to TRBJ1-4; D is unresolved. The CDR3 is 15 amino acids. Looked up from germline, CDR1 is SGHTA and CDR2 is FQGNSA. V gave up 5 bases and J gave up 0 bases, with 10 bases separating them. The CDR3 sequence is CASSVSVATNEKLFF. The CDR3 bases are TGTGCCAGCAGCGTCTCAGTTGCAACTAATGAAAAACTGTTTTTT.

This clonotype was recorded once. Compared with germline, one end of the junction differs, possibly owing to a read error. The chain links TRBV9 to TRBJ2-1, with 8 bases lining up with TRBD2. Germline CDR1 and CDR2: SGDLS and YYNGEE. The CDR3 is 18 residues long. CDR3 sequence (DNA): TGTGTCAGCAGCGTAGAAGGGCGTGGTAGCGGGACCTACAATGAGCAGTTCTTC. Its protein product is CVSSVEGRGSGTYNEQFF.

This clonotype was detected only a few times. The chain combines TRBV27 with TRBJ2-2; D is ambiguous. The CDR3 extends over 14 amino acids. V was clipped by 5 bases and J by 1 base, with 8 bases between them. CDR1 MNHEY and CDR2 SMNVEV come from the germline V gene (reference sequence). The CDR3 coding sequence is TGTGCCAGCAGTACAACCGGGAACACCGGGGAGCTGTTTTTT. This gives the protein CASSTTGNTGELFF.

This clonotype has a handful of counts. The V call is TRBV5-1, the J call TRBJ1-4; 7 bases fit TRBD1. Unmatched junction bases numbered 6, after V lost 2 bases and J lost 5 bases. The length of the CDR3 is 15 residues. Germline V CDR1 and CDR2: SGHRS, YFSETQ. DNA for the CDR3: TGCGCCAGCAGCTTACGCGGGACAGTGAATGAAAAACTGTTTTTT. Protein product: CASSLRGTVNEKLFF.

This clonotype has only a few counts. The V and J genes are TRBV28 and TRBJ1-3; a possible D gene is TRBD1 (5 bases). Germline V CDR1 and CDR2: MDHEN, SYDVKM. The CDR3 runs to 15 residues. V was pared by 3 bases and J by 0 bases, with 9 bases between. The CDR3 DNA reads as TGTGCCAGCAGTTTCCGGGGCAGCTCTGGAAACACCATATATTTT. As protein: CASSFRGSSGNTIYF. The full variable domain, its missing parts supplied by reference TRBV28 and TRBJ1-3, is DVKVTQSSRYLVKRTGEKVFLECVQDMDHENMFWYRQDPGLGLRLIYFSYDVKMKEKGDIPEGYSVSREKKERFSLILESASTNQTSMYLCASSFRGSSGNTIYFGEGSWLTVV.

The sample holds a few counts of this clonotype. The chain has TRBV6-1 and TRBJ2-7; TRBD1 agrees at 9 bases. The CDR3 consists of 14 residues. V lost 5 bases and J lost 4; bases outside the gene matches: 6. Germline CDR1 MNHNS, CDR2 SASEGT. In DNA form, the CDR3 reads TGTGCCAGCAGTACCCGAGGGACAGGGTACGAGCAGTACTTC. It codes for CASSTRGTGYEQYF.

This clonotype showed up just a few times. In nucleotides, the CDR3 is TGTGCCAGCAGCCATCCAGGGGTTGGCTCCTACAATGAGCAGTTCTTC. Translated, it gives CASSHPGVGSYNEQFF. V gene TRBV7-9 combines with J gene TRBJ2-1; D is possibly TRBD1 (6 bases). This CDR3 has 16 amino acids. Germline V lookup: CDR1 SEHNR, CDR2 FQNEAQ (reference sequence). The V end was cut by 5 bases, the J end by 0 bases, with 14 bases between. The whole variable domain, remainder taken from reference TRBV7-9 and TRBJ2-1, is DTGVSQNPRHKITKRGQNVTFRCDPISEHNRLYWYRQTLGQGPEFLTYFQNEAQLEKSRLLSDRFSAERPKGSFSTLEIQRTEQGDSAMYLCASSHPGVGSYNEQFFGPGTRLTVL.

In its sample, this clonotype was seen a few times. This chain joins TRBV28 and TRBJ1-4; D remains ambiguous. Trimming removed 6 bases at V and 0 bases at J, with 8 bases between. CDR3 length equals 14 residues. Germline CDR1 and CDR2: MDHEN and SYDVKM. CDR3 residues: CASSLQTTNEKLFF. The CDR3, as DNA: TGTGCCAGCAGCCTACAGACAACTAATGAAAAACTGTTTTTT.

This clonotype has only a few counts. The chain has TRBV21-1 and TRBJ1-5. TRBV21-1 corresponds to a pseudogene. The CDR3 length is 10 residues. The CDR3 sequence is CASSPQPQHF. The CDR3 nucleotides are TGTGCCAGCAGCCCGCAGCCCCAGCATTTT.

The chain is built from TRBV9 and TRBJ2-7; D is perhaps TRBD1 (5 bases). The V end lost 0 bases, the J end lost 6 bases, and 19 bases lay between the germline ends. The CDR3 is made up of 16 amino acids. Germline CDR1 SGDLS, CDR2 YYNGEE. CDR3 residues: CASSVGGRVSLGEQYF. CDR3 sequence (DNA): TGTGCCAGCAGCGTAGGCGGCAGGGTGTCGTTAGGCGAGCAGTACTTC. Looking up the rest from reference TRBV9 and TRBJ2-7 gives the full variable domain: DSGVTQTPKHLITATGQRVTLRCSPRSGDLSVYWYQQSLDQGLQFLIQYYNGEERAKGNILERFSAQQFPDLHSELNLSSLELGDSALYFCASSVGGRVSLGEQYFGPGTRLTVT.

This clonotype was picked up many times. The CDR3: CASSQDRTGGSYEQYF. The CDR3, as DNA: TGCGCCAGCAGCCAAGATCGTACGGGGGGTTCCTACGAGCAGTACTTC. The rearrangement uses TRBV4-1 and TRBJ2-7, with TRBD2 identical over 7 bases. The CDR3 has 16 residues. V dropped 0 bases and J dropped 1; count of bases not matched to a gene: 6. CDR1 MGHRA and CDR2 YSYEKL come from the germline V gene.

This clonotype has a count of ten or more. This chain links TRBV5-1 with TRBJ2-5; no clear D gene. V lost 0 bases and J 1 base, leaving 25 bases between the germline ends. From germline, CDR1 is SGHRS and CDR2 YFSETQ. The CDR3 loop spans 20 amino acids. CDR3 bases: TGCGCCAGCAGCTTGGACCCGGACCCGGGCCATAGTTGGCCCCAAGAGACCCAGTACTTC. It specifies CASSLDPDPGHSWPQETQYF.

V gene TRBV5-1 combines with J gene TRBJ2-1; 11 bases fit TRBD2. Germline V gene data show CDR1 as SGHRS and CDR2 as YFSETQ. Losses at the gene ends were 4 bases for V and 3 bases for J; bases not matched to a gene: 6. The CDR3 is 16 residues long. CDR3 residues: CASSVGTSGFYNEQFF. In DNA form, the CDR3 reads TGCGCCAGCAGCGTGGGGACTAGCGGATTCTACAATGAGCAGTTCTTC. The whole variable domain, remainder taken from reference TRBV5-1 and TRBJ2-1, is KAGVTQTPRYLIKTRGQQVTLSCSPISGHRSVSWYQQTPGQGLQFLFEYFSETQRNKGNFPGRFSGRQFSNSRSEMNVSTLELGDSALYLCASSVGTSGFYNEQFFGPGTRLTVL.

In its sample, this clonotype was seen a few times. CDR3 residues: CASSKQGAVAYNEQFF. The CDR3 DNA is TGTGCCAGCAGCAAACAGGGGGCTGTGGCCTACAATGAGCAGTTCTTC. The gene calls are TRBV7-2 and TRBJ2-1, with TRBD1 matching over 9 bases. V lost 5 bases, J lost 2 bases, and 7 bases stayed unmatched. Germline V gives CDR1 SGHTA, CDR2 FQGNSA. This CDR3 comprises 16 residues.

The chain combines TRBV5-1 with TRBJ1-1; the match to TRBD1 covers 9 bases. CDR1 SGHRS and CDR2 YFSETQ come from the germline V gene. This CDR3 has 14 amino acids. Trimming removed 4 bases from V and 6 bases from J; junction bases left unmatched: 7. The CDR3 spells CASSKGQGSPEAFF. The CDR3 DNA reads as TGCGCCAGCAGCAAGGGACAGGGAAGCCCTGAAGCTTTCTTT.

This clonotype showed up many times. The chain joins TRBV6-2 or TRBV6-3 to TRBJ2-1; 10 bases align to TRBD2. V was clipped by 7 bases and J by 4 bases; unmatched bases: 4. CDR1 MNHEY and CDR2 SVGEGT come from the germline V gene. This CDR3 has 14 residues. The CDR3 nucleotides read TGTGCCAGCAAACTAGCGGGGATTTACAATGAGCAGTTCTTC. Its translation: CASKLAGIYNEQFF.

V usage is TRBV7-9 and J usage is TRBJ2-7; 16 bases align to TRBD2. The CDR3 consists of 17 residues. With V trimmed by 4 bases and J by 5 bases, 8 bases remained unmatched. The germline CDR1 and CDR2 sequences are SEHNR and FQNEAQ (reference sequence). The DNA of the CDR3 is TGTGCCAGCAGCTCCCCGGGACTAGCGGGAGGGCCCCACGAGCAGTACTTC. Protein: CASSSPGLAGGPHEQYF.

This chain joins TRBV12-3 or TRBV12-4 and TRBJ1-5; TRBD1 aligns across 8 bases. This CDR3 is built from 13 residues. Losses at the gene ends were 10 bases for V and 5 bases for J; bases not matched to a gene: 7. The CDR3 DNA reads TGTGCCACTACAGGGGGGGGAGATCAGCCCCAGCATTTT. It encodes CATTGGGDQPQHF.